This T cell receptor beta chain was obtained from a study of low-dose radiotherapy and immunotherapy resistance in tumors. Both TCRalpha and TCRbeta chains were reverse transcribed with V-gene-specific primers. Using a constant-region primer together with a V-primer adapter, TCRs were subjected to 15 to 20 PCR cycles of amplification. TCRdb reprocessed the reads with MiXCR, giving one entry per CDR3 protein. The sample includes 30,000 to 40,000 distinct CDR3 sequences, around 20% of them seen just once. The V gene's germline CDR1 is MNHEY and CDR2 SVGEGT. There are 16 residues in the CDR3. With 5 bases removed from V and 0 bases from J, the gap between germline ends came to 13 bases. This clonotype was observed at least ten times. The sample's time point: after trial treatment. Treatment noted: LDRT plus nivolumab, ipilimumab, low-dose cyclophosphamide and aspirin (RACIN trial).

The J gene is TRBJ1-4, the V gene TRBV6-2 or TRBV6-3; the D is unclear. Material: PBMCs, obtained after low-dose radiotherapy plus immunotherapy. This TCR came from a female donor with ovarian cancer. This CDR3 reads CASSDRGGATNEKLFF. The CDR3 DNA reads as TGTGCCAGCAGTGATAGAGGTGGAGCAACTAATGAAAAACTGTTTTTT.